This TCR beta chain was sequenced in a study of vaccination effects on CD4 cells after COVID-19. V lost 2 bases to trimming and J lost 2 bases, with 12 bases between them. Per germline, CDR1 MNHNS and CDR2 SASEGT. The CDR3 runs 15 residues. For this clone: Its antigen is not identified.

The study, taken as a whole, reports: Infection-derived and vaccine-derived clones contracted markedly late after vaccination. Only a single clone (1 of 255 vaccine-induced clones in healthy vaccinees) cross-reacted with common cold coronaviruses.

Profiling relied on immunoSEQ multiplex PCR, and the TCRdb table lists in-frame clones only, not all of them. The sample lists about 46,000 clones, around 70% seen once, with about 16% in the top ten. Expansion of antigen-specific CD4+ T cells with viral peptide pools was carried out by the ViraFEST assay before sequencing. Isolating CD4+ T cells followed about 11 days of culture. Two-dose vaccination with either BNT162b2 or mRNA-1273 was given to the participants. Every well got 2 million to 2.5 million PBMC, which were grown with about 9.9 IU/ml IL-2 and about 9.7 ug/ml peptides. Days 3 and 7 were when half the medium was replaced with IL-2 medium.

The chain recombines TRBV6-1 with TRBJ1-2, with D possibly being TRBD1 (6 bases). The specimen was CD4+ T cells from PBMCs cultured with HCoV-OC43 spike peptides, collected after COVID-19 vaccination. Subset given: HCoV-OC43 spike overlapping peptide pool stimulation. The sequence was collected from a human donor who received a COVID-19 vaccine. This CDR3 is CASSETIQGNYGYTF. The DNA of the CDR3 is TGTGCCAGCAGTGAAACAATACAGGGCAACTATGGCTACACCTTC.